This passage covers 25 T cell receptor beta chains from one sample sequenced in a study of blood T cell repertoires in COVID-19. TCRdb keeps only in-frame clones here, not all; method: immunoSEQ multiplex PCR. Of approximately 300,000 clones listed, 70% to 90% were seen once; the top ten hold 4% to 4.5%. The sample was PBMCs or T cells enriched from blood (not recorded which). The receptors stem from a woman aged 25 to 39 who had recovered from COVID-19.

This clone came up once. The chain is built from TRBV11-3 and TRBJ2-1; the D gene is possibly TRBD2 (5 bases). Trimming took 5 bases from V and 6 from J, leaving 26 bases between them. The CDR3 loop spans 18 amino acids. CDR1 is SGHNT, CDR2 YENEEA, per germline. The CDR3 region is CASSPSPSRPALLNEQFF. For the CDR3, the DNA is TGTGCCAGCAGCCCCTCCCCTAGCCGTCCCGCACTACTCAATGAGCAGTTCTTC.

This chain joins TRBV4-2 and TRBJ1-4, with 12 bases aligning to TRBD1. The germline V gene has CDR1 LGHNA and CDR2 YNFKEQ. CDR3 length equals 17 residues. With V trimmed by 1 base and J by 6 bases, 6 bases remained unmatched. CDR3 in amino acids: CASSQGGTGGRDEKLFF. DNA for the CDR3: TGTGCCAGCAGCCAAGGCGGGACAGGGGGCCGTGATGAAAAACTGTTTTTT.

The V and J genes are TRBV5-1 and TRBJ1-2, with D tentatively TRBD1 (6 bases). V shed 1 base and J shed 0 bases, with 10 bases lying between them. This CDR3 comprises 15 residues. Germline V gene data show CDR1 as SGHRS and CDR2 as YFSETQ. CDR3 in DNA: TGCGCCAGCAGCTTGTCAGGGGCTTCTAACTATGGCTACACCTTC. This sequence encodes CASSLSGASNYGYTF.

The CDR3 is CAVWRAGAASYEQYF. The CDR3 DNA sequence: TGTGCCGTTTGGCGGGCGGGAGCTGCTTCCTACGAGCAGTACTTC. J is TRBJ2-7 and V is TRBV28; 7 bases fit TRBD2. Per the germline V gene, CDR1 is MDHEN and CDR2 is SYDVKM. The CDR3 spans 15 residues. V was clipped by 11 bases and J by 1 base; unmatched bases: 14.

The rearrangement links TRBV7-3 to TRBJ2-1, with D hard to call. CDR3 length: 13 residues. The germline gives CDR1 SGHTA, CDR2 FQGTGA. The V and J ends lost 5 bases and 6 bases respectively, with 11 bases between them. The CDR3 protein is CASSPPTGNEQFF. CDR3 in DNA: TGTGCCAGCAGCCCCCCGACGGGCAATGAGCAGTTCTTC.

V gene TRBV11-2 combines with J gene TRBJ2-1, with D unresolved. Between the trimmed V and J ends, which lost 4 bases and 2 bases, there was a span of 18 bases. Germline V gives CDR1 SGHAT, CDR2 FQNNGV. CDR3 length: 17 residues. DNA of the CDR3: TGTGCCAGCAGCTCCCTCCTGTTGGCCCAAACCTACAATGAGCAGTTCTTC. This gives the protein CASSSLLLAQTYNEQFF.

This clone turned up a few times. In nucleotides, the CDR3 is TGTGCCAGCAGCTTAGCGTTCGTAAGGGTTCGGGATAGCAATCAGCCCCAGCATTTT. Amino acid sequence: CASSLAFVRVRDSNQPQHF. The rearrangement uses TRBV7-8 and TRBJ1-5; no clear D gene. The CDR3 contains 19 residues. The germline CDR1 and CDR2 sequences are SGHVS and FQNEAQ. Trimming pared 0 bases from V and 0 bases from J, leaving 18 bases between.

The CDR3 loop reads CASRGKWGQYNSPLHF. CDR3 DNA sequence: TGTGCCAGCAGAGGTAAGTGGGGACAGTATAATTCACCCCTCCACTTT. V and J are TRBV28 and TRBJ1-6; TRBD1 matches 7 bases. Germline V lookup: CDR1 MDHEN, CDR2 SYDVKM. The CDR3 totals 16 residues. Trimming at V came to 6 bases and at J to 4 bases, leaving 9 bases not matched to a gene.

This clone was counted between two and nine times. The chain employs TRBV29-1 and TRBJ1-2; D not resolved. The CDR3 loop spans 17 amino acids. V lost 0 bases to trimming and J lost 2 bases, with 19 bases between them. Germline CDR1 and CDR2: SQVTM and ANQGSEA. The CDR3: CSVEELARGVDNYGYTF. The CDR3 DNA reads as TGCAGCGTTGAAGAGCTCGCGAGAGGCGTAGACAACTATGGCTACACCTTC.

J is TRBJ2-7 and V is TRBV11-3, with 7 bases lining up with TRBD1. Germline V gene sequence: CDR1 SGHNT, CDR2 YENEEA. V lost 5 bases, J lost 5 bases, and 3 bases stayed unmatched. The CDR3 totals 12 residues. The CDR3 nucleotides are TGTGCCAGCAGCGACAGGGCCCACGAGCAGTACTTC. Protein product: CASSDRAHEQYF.

The rearrangement joins TRBV4-1 to TRBJ2-5; tentative D call: TRBD1 (6 bases). The CDR3 runs to 15 residues. The germline gives CDR1 MGHRA, CDR2 YSYEKL. V was shortened by 1 base and J by 0 bases, with 9 bases between the two germline ends. CDR3 sequence (DNA): TGCGCCAGCAGCCAAGCGGGACATAACCAAGAGACCCAGTACTTC. It specifies CASSQAGHNQETQYF.

The chain joins TRBV12-3 or TRBV12-4 to TRBJ1-2; weak D call: TRBD1 (5 bases). Trimming took off 1 base at V and 7 bases at J, with 10 bases between the two ends. The length of the CDR3 is 13 residues. CDR3 residues: CASSLVRGAGYTF. The CDR3 nucleotides read TGTGCCAGCAGTTTAGTGCGCGGGGCTGGCTACACCTTC.

The V call is TRBV10-3, the J call TRBJ1-1; 7 positions match TRBD1. Germline-derived CDR1 and CDR2 are ENHRY and SYGVKD. CDR3 length: 12 amino acids. The junction had 2 bases not matched to a gene; V was cut back by 5 bases and J by 5 bases. As DNA, the CDR3 is TGTGCCATCAGTTTACAGGGGACTGAAGCTTTCTTT. Residues: CAISLQGTEAFF.

This rearrangement joins TRBV10-3 to TRBJ2-7; D is undetermined. CDR3 length: 15 amino acids. Germline assignment: CDR1 ENHRY and CDR2 SYGVKD. Trimming cost V 7 bases and J 2 bases, with 18 bases left between them. The CDR3 is CAITPAGDLAYEQYF. The CDR3, as DNA: TGTGCCATCACCCCTGCAGGCGACCTTGCCTACGAGCAGTACTTC.

The V gene is TRBV28, the J gene TRBJ1-2; tentatively, D is TRBD1 (5 bases). Per germline, CDR1 MDHEN and CDR2 SYDVKM. V was pared by 6 bases and J by 10 bases, with 18 bases between. The CDR3 spans 13 residues. The CDR3 DNA sequence: TGTGCCAGCAGCACCGACAGAGTCATCCTCTACACCTTC. Its translation is CASSTDRVILYTF.

J is TRBJ1-6 and V is TRBV28; TRBD1 might be the D (6 bases). Trimming left V 7 bases short and J 6 bases short, with 16 bases between. CDR1 and CDR2 (germline): MDHEN, SYDVKM. This CDR3 spans 15 amino acids. Here the CDR3 reads CASTLLGQINSPLHF. CDR3 nucleotides: TGTGCCAGCACCCTTCTCGGACAGATTAATTCACCCCTCCACTTT. Variable domain in full (rest from reference TRBV28 and TRBJ1-6): DVKVTQSSRYLVKRTGEKVFLECVQDMDHENMFWYRQDPGLGLRLIYFSYDVKMKEKGDIPEGYSVSREKKERFSLILESASTNQTSMYLCASTLLGQINSPLHFGNGTRLTVT.

The chain joins TRBV18 to TRBJ1-1; D call uncertain. Germline lookup yields CDR1 KGHSH and CDR2 LQKENI. V lost 2 bases and J lost 2, with 6 bases in between. CDR3 length equals 13 residues. The chain's CDR3 is CASSPGRNTEAFF. The CDR3 DNA reads TGTGCCAGCTCACCAGGGAGAAACACTGAAGCTTTCTTT.

V and J are TRBV30 and TRBJ1-6; D gene unclear. Trimming pared 0 bases from V and 9 bases from J, leaving 15 bases between. CDR3 length: 15 residues. Per the germline V gene, CDR1 is GTSNPN and CDR2 is SVGIG (reference sequence). The DNA of the CDR3 is TGTGCCTGGAGTGTGGGTGTAAGGAGCAGTTCACCCCTCCACTTT. Translating gives CAWSVGVRSSSPLHF.

The chain recombines TRBV18 with TRBJ2-1; TRBD2 matches at 12 bases. Germline V gives CDR1 KGHSH, CDR2 LQKENI. The CDR3 consists of 15 residues. V lost 6 bases to trimming and J lost 7 bases; unmatched junction nucleotides: 7. The CDR3 protein is CASSPTSGSPNEQFF. In DNA, the CDR3 is TGTGCCAGCTCGCCGACTAGCGGGAGTCCTAATGAGCAGTTCTTC.

DNA for the CDR3: TGTGCCATCAGTCGACAGACGAACACCGGGGAGCTGTTTTTT. Its translation is CAISRQTNTGELFF. The V call is TRBV10-3, the J call TRBJ2-2; TRBD1 is a possible D gene (5 bases). V shed 5 bases and J shed 0 bases, with 7 bases lying between them. The CDR3 loop spans 14 amino acids. Germline loops: CDR1 ENHRY, CDR2 SYGVKD.

The chain employs TRBV5-5 and TRBJ1-1; D not certain. The CDR3 consists of 13 residues. V dropped 4 bases and J dropped 1 base, with 8 bases sitting between them. From germline, CDR1 is SGHKS and CDR2 YYEKEE (reference sequence). CDR3 bases: TGTGCCAGCAGCCCCCCATGGAACACTGAAGCTTTCTTT. Its translation is CASSPPWNTEAFF.

This clone was seen a handful of times. This sequence joins TRBV6-5 and TRBJ2-3, with TRBD2 matching 10 bases. CDR3 length: 14 residues. Germline trimming cut 8 bases from V and 7 bases from J; bases unmatched to any gene: 9. CDR1 is MNHEY, CDR2 SVGAGI, per germline. The CDR3 DNA follows: TGTGCCAGCGGCTGGACTAGCGGAGTTCATACGCAGTATTTT. Translation gives CASGWTSGVHTQYF.

This chain links TRBV2 with TRBJ1-5; 8 positions agree with TRBD1. The CDR3 has 14 residues. Trimming at V came to 5 bases and at J to 6 bases, leaving 6 bases not matched to a gene. From germline, CDR1 is SNHLY and CDR2 FYNNEI. The CDR3, as DNA: TGTGCCAGCAGTTCCGGACAGGGAAGTCAGCCCCAGCATTTT. This encodes CASSSGQGSQPQHF.

The J gene is TRBJ1-4, the V gene TRBV6-5, with D perhaps matching TRBD1 (5 bases). V lost 3 bases, J lost 9 bases, and 17 bases lay in between. The CDR3 is 15 amino acids. From germline, CDR1 is MNHEY and CDR2 SVGAGI. This CDR3 reads CASSYSDSRPQKLFF. The CDR3 DNA follows: TGTGCCAGCAGTTATTCTGACAGTCGGCCCCAAAAACTGTTTTTT.

The V call is TRBV3-1 (or the pseudogene TRBV3-2), the J call TRBJ1-2; 7 nucleotides line up with TRBD1. With 3 bases clipped from V and 4 bases from J, the junction kept 8 bases outside the gene matches. The CDR3 length is 15 residues. Germline CDR1 reads LGHDT; CDR2 reads YNNKEL (reference sequence). CDR3 amino acids: CASSHADRDSYGYTF. CDR3 nucleotides: TGTGCCAGCAGCCACGCAGACCGGGACAGCTATGGCTACACCTTC.